This TCR beta chain was sequenced in a study of blood T cell repertoires in COVID-19. Trimming took off 1 base at V and 2 bases at J, with 15 bases between the two ends. CDR1 is SEHNR and CDR2 is FQNEAQ in the germline V gene (reference sequence). CDR3 size: 17 residues. Across about 22 US areas, participants ranged in age from roughly 18 to 95 years. Exposed enrollees had met someone with a PCR-confirmed or clinician-diagnosed COVID-19 case at some point within the 2 weeks before study entry. Libraries were prepared by immunoSEQ multiplex PCR; TCRdb keeps only in-frame clonotypes and omits some of them. The sample consists of approximately 300,000 clones, over 90% of them appearing once.

The chain has TRBV7-9 and TRBJ2-4; tentative D call: TRBD1 (6 bases). This sequence was found in a woman aged 25 to 45 who had been exposed to COVID-19. Material: PBMCs or T cells enriched from blood (not recorded which). CDR3 residues: CASSLVVGARSKNIQYF. The CDR3 DNA reads as TGTGCCAGCAGCTTAGTTGTGGGGGCGAGGTCCAAAAACATTCAGTACTTC.